The clone carrying this TCR beta chain was seen at least ten times. The source of the sample is a study of early T cells in non-severe SARS-CoV-2 infection. The CDR3 runs 15 residues. From germline, CDR1 is SGHRS and CDR2 YFSETQ. Trimming cost V 0 bases and J 1 base, with 11 bases left between them. TCRdb used MiXCR to reprocess the 5' RACE reads, holding one entry per CDR3 protein. The table lists about 84,000 distinct CDR3 sequences, roughly 12% of them singletons. This chain connects TRBV5-1 to TRBJ2-7; D gene uncertain. The receptor's source is an adult who was a healthcare worker with PCR-confirmed SARS-CoV-2 infection or an uninfected control (not recorded which). The sequenced sample consisted of whole blood. CDR3 DNA: TGCGCCAGCAGCTTGGTTGCAGACGCGTCCTACGAGCAGTACTTC. This sequence encodes CASSLVADASYEQYF. The full variable domain, in which reference TRBV5-1 and TRBJ2-7 provide the parts outside the CDR3, is KAGVTQTPRYLIKTRGQQVTLSCSPISGHRSVSWYQQTPGQGLQFLFEYFSETQRNKGNFPGRFSGRQFSNSRSEMNVSTLELGDSALYLCASSLVADASYEQYFGPGTRLTVT.